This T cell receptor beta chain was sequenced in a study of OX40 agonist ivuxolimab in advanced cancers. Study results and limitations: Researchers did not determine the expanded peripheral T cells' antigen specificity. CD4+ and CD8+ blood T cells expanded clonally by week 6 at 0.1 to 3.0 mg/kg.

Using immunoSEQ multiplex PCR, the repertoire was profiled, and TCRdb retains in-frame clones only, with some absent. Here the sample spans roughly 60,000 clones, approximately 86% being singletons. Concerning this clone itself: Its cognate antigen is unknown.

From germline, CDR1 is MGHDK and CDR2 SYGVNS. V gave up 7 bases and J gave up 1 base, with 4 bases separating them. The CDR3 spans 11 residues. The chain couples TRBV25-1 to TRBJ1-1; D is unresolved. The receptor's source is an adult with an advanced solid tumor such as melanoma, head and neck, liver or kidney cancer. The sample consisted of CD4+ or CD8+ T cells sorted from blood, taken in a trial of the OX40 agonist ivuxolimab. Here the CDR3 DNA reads TGTGCCAGCATCGGGAACACTGAAGCTTTCTTT. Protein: CASIGNTEAFF.